A single sample gave rise to the 30 T cell receptor beta chains below, sequenced in a study of T cells in Graves' hyperthyroidism and ophthalmopathy. The CDR3 regions of TCR beta were amplified from RNA transcripts. With the HTBI primer set, the TCR CDR3 went through a first round of RT-PCR. TCRdb recomputed calls from the multiplex PCR reads with MiXCR, one row per CDR3 protein. The table records about 320,000 distinct CDR3 sequences, around a sixth of them present only once. The specimen sequenced was blood. These receptors were taken from a man aged 30-40 years with Graves' hyperthyroidism.

This clonotype was detected many times. The chain joins TRBV7-2 to TRBJ1-5; TRBD1 agrees at 7 bases. The V gene's germline CDR1 is SGHTA and CDR2 FQGNSA. Losses at the gene ends were 2 bases for V and 5 bases for J; bases not matched to a gene: 9. The length of the CDR3 is 16 residues. The CDR3 region has the DNA TGTGCCAGCAGCTTACCCGACAGGGTTGGGCATCAGCCCCAGCATTTT. This codes for CASSLPDRVGHQPQHF.

At least ten counts were recorded for this clonotype. The chain recombines TRBV29-1 with TRBJ1-2; possible D gene TRBD1, 6 bases. The CDR3 is 13 amino acids. V shed 3 bases and J shed 5 bases, with 13 bases lying between them. Germline loops: CDR1 SQVTM, CDR2 ANQGSEA. The CDR3 DNA is TGCAGCGTTGACCAGGGGACGCTTTATGGCTACACCTTC. It codes for CSVDQGTLYGYTF.

CDR3 loop: CASSSGLAASSYEQYF. The CDR3, as DNA: TGTGCCAGCAGTTCCGGACTAGCGGCGAGCTCCTACGAGCAGTACTTC. This chain joins TRBV12-3 or TRBV12-4 and TRBJ2-7; 10 bases are a match to TRBD2. The length of the CDR3 is 16 residues. Losses at the gene ends were 4 bases for V and 0 bases for J; bases not matched to a gene: 6.

This clonotype was seen only a few times. The V call is TRBV5-1, the J call TRBJ1-3; 7 positions match TRBD1. The junction had 16 bases not matched to a gene; V was cut back by 5 bases and J by 8 bases. CDR3 length equals 16 residues. Germline V lookup: CDR1 SGHRS, CDR2 YFSETQ. The CDR3 loop reads CASRRTSGGPTDTIYF. In DNA form, the CDR3 reads TGCGCCAGCAGGCGCACCTCAGGGGGTCCTACGGACACCATATATTTT.

This clonotype turned up a few times. The chain recombines TRBV5-1 with TRBJ2-5; D is uncertain. The CDR3 consists of 17 residues. V was clipped by 4 bases and J by 1 base, with 20 bases between them. Germline CDR1 and CDR2: SGHRS and YFSETQ. The DNA of the CDR3 is TGCGCCAGCAGCCCCACTCCCCCAACTTGGGCCCAAGAGACCCAGTACTTC. Amino acids: CASSPTPPTWAQETQYF.

This chain links TRBV13 with TRBJ2-6; D call uncertain. CDR1 PRHDT and CDR2 FYEKMQ come from the germline V gene (reference sequence). CDR3 size: 14 residues. The V end lost 3 bases, the J end lost 0 bases, and 3 bases lay between the germline ends. The CDR3 is CASSFISGANVLTF. Written as DNA, the CDR3 is TGTGCCAGCAGCTTCATCTCTGGGGCCAACGTCCTGACTTTC.

This clonotype was seen a few times. The chain is built from TRBV20-1 and TRBJ1-1; D remains unclear. V was clipped by 0 bases and J by 0 bases, with 8 bases between them. The CDR3 covers 14 residues. Germline V gene data show CDR1 as DFQATT and CDR2 as SNEGSKA (reference sequence). CDR3 loop: CSARDRVVNTEAFF. The CDR3 coding sequence is TGCAGTGCTAGAGATAGGGTCGTGAACACTGAAGCTTTCTTT.

This clonotype was observed many times. The genes are TRBV11-2 and TRBJ2-3; D may be TRBD2 (6 bases). In germline, CDR1 is SGHAT, CDR2 FQNNGV. Deletions cut 6 bases from V and 3 bases from J, with 16 bases between. The CDR3 has 15 residues. CDR3 coding DNA: TGTGCCAGCAGGGTAGCGGTTGACGTTACAGATACGCAGTATTTT. Amino acids: CASRVAVDVTDTQYF.

The chain links TRBV28 to TRBJ2-5; 13 bases fit TRBD2. The CDR3 covers 17 residues. V gave up 4 bases and J gave up 4 bases; unmatched junction bases: 9. Germline assignment: CDR1 MDHEN and CDR2 SYDVKM. CDR3 sequence (DNA): TGTGCCAGCAGTTCGCCGTTGACTAGCGGGAGGCTAGAGACCCAGTACTTC. This translates into CASSSPLTSGRLETQYF. The full variable domain, rest sourced from reference TRBV28 and TRBJ2-5, is DVKVTQSSRYLVKRTGEKVFLECVQDMDHENMFWYRQDPGLGLRLIYFSYDVKMKEKGDIPEGYSVSREKKERFSLILESASTNQTSMYLCASSSPLTSGRLETQYFGPGTRLLVL.

The chain carries TRBV4-1 and TRBJ1-1; tentatively, D is TRBD1 (5 bases). V was shortened by 0 bases and J by 5 bases, with 16 bases between the two germline ends. Germline values: CDR1 MGHRA, CDR2 YSYEKL. This CDR3 spans 16 amino acids. CDR3 residues: CASSQDFGRVTTEAFF. As DNA, the CDR3 is TGCGCCAGCAGCCAAGATTTCGGCAGGGTCACAACTGAAGCTTTCTTT.

This clonotype was seen repeatedly, ten times or more. The chain recombines TRBV11-2 with TRBJ2-7; 7 bases are a match to TRBD1. CDR1 and CDR2 (germline): SGHAT, FQNNGV. V was pared by 4 bases and J by 2 bases, with 8 bases of the junction left unmatched. This CDR3 spans 15 amino acids. The chain's CDR3 is CASSSLTGVPYEQYF. In nucleotides, the CDR3 is TGTGCCAGCAGCTCCTTAACAGGGGTCCCCTACGAGCAGTACTTC.

The chain recombines TRBV9 with TRBJ1-5; 8 positions match TRBD1. CDR1 SGDLS and CDR2 YYNGEE come from the germline V gene. V was pared by 3 bases and J by 4 bases, with 6 bases of the junction left unmatched. This CDR3 contains 15 residues. As DNA, the CDR3 is TGTGCCAGCAGCGAGACAGGGGCGGGAAATCAGCCCCAGCATTTT. Protein: CASSETGAGNQPQHF.

As for this clonotype: A read error may explain this, as a much larger clone is one base away. This chain uses TRBV11-2 with TRBJ2-5; D remains unclear. Germline V gene sequence: CDR1 SGHAT, CDR2 FQNNGV. V lost 5 bases, J lost 0 bases, and 10 bases lay in between. The CDR3 runs 14 residues. CDR3 protein: CASSPLTDQETQYF. The CDR3 region has the DNA TGTGCCAGCAGCCCTCTGACGGACCAAGAGACCCAGTACTTC.

This clonotype was seen at least ten times. The V and J genes are TRBV30 and TRBJ2-7; D gene uncertain. The V and J ends lost 0 bases and 4 bases respectively, with 7 bases between them. CDR3 length: 12 residues. Germline loops: CDR1 GTSNPN, CDR2 SVGIG (reference sequence). The chain's CDR3 is CAWSVLPYEQYF. The CDR3 DNA sequence: TGTGCCTGGAGTGTACTACCATACGAGCAGTACTTC. Using reference TRBV30 and TRBJ2-7 for the parts outside the CDR3, the full variable domain is SQTIHQWPATLVQPVGSPLSLECTVEGTSNPNLYWYRQAAGRGLQLLFYSVGIGQISSEVPQNLSASRPQDRQFILSSKKLLLSDSGFYLCAWSVLPYEQYFGPGTRLTVT.

This clonotype has at least ten counts. The genes are TRBV30 and TRBJ1-6; TRBD1 might be the D (5 bases). The CDR3 totals 15 residues. Germline V CDR1 and CDR2: GTSNPN, SVGIG (reference sequence). V shed 0 bases and J shed 9 bases, with 15 bases lying between them. CDR3 bases: TGTGCCTGGAGTGTACCGGGGGTCGGGGTTTCACCCCTCCACTTT. This sequence encodes CAWSVPGVGVSPLHF.

This rearrangement joins TRBV6-1 to TRBJ1-2; unclear D gene. From germline, CDR1 is MNHNS and CDR2 SASEGT. Trimming took off 5 bases at V and 8 bases at J, with 18 bases between the two ends. CDR3 size: 14 residues. The chain's CDR3 is CASSTGPEDGGYTF. In DNA form, the CDR3 reads TGTGCCAGCAGTACGGGCCCGGAGGATGGGGGCTACACCTTC.

This clonotype was counted at least ten times. This chain uses TRBV20-1 with TRBJ2-7; maybe TRBD2 (6 bases). Germline V gene data show CDR1 as DFQATT and CDR2 as SNEGSKA (reference sequence). This CDR3 region has 14 residues. Trimming stripped 0 bases from V and 3 bases from J, with 12 bases between. CDR3 loop: CSARDLDSGYEQYF. CDR3 bases: TGCAGTGCTAGAGATCTGGATAGCGGCTACGAGCAGTACTTC.

This clonotype was recorded a few times. This chain links TRBV7-9 with TRBJ2-7, with a possible D match to TRBD2 (7 bases). Germline CDR1 is SEHNR and CDR2 is FQNEAQ (reference sequence). This CDR3 has 14 residues. Trimming stripped 3 bases from V and 7 bases from J, with 16 bases between. CDR3 sequence (DNA): TGTGCCAGCAGCTTCTCCGGGGGGCCGGGGGAGCAGTACTTC. It translates to CASSFSGGPGEQYF.

In its sample, this clonotype was seen many times. This chain connects TRBV11-2 to TRBJ2-1; maybe TRBD1 (6 bases). The CDR3 sequence is 16 residues long. V was trimmed by 5 bases and J by 8 bases, leaving 22 bases between them. Per germline, CDR1 SGHAT and CDR2 FQNNGV. CDR3 region: CASSVNPGQNRHEQFF. The CDR3 coding sequence is TGTGCCAGCAGCGTTAACCCGGGACAAAACCGTCATGAGCAGTTCTTC.

The chain carries TRBV28 and TRBJ2-1, with no clear D. Germline V gene lookup returns CDR1 MDHEN and CDR2 SYDVKM. The V and J ends lost 6 bases and 9 bases respectively, with 15 bases between them. The CDR3 spans 13 residues. The DNA of the CDR3 is TGTGCCAGCAGAGGCGGAACCAGGAGTGAGCAGTTCTTC. This codes for CASRGGTRSEQFF.

The CDR3 spells CASRPGQGAGANVLTF. DNA of the CDR3: TGTGCCAGCAGACCGGGACAGGGGGCTGGGGCCAACGTCCTGACTTTC. The genes are TRBV7-2 and TRBJ2-6; 11 bases match TRBD1. Germline CDR1 SGHTA, CDR2 FQGNSA. There are 16 residues in the CDR3. Unmatched junction bases numbered 3, after V lost 6 bases and J lost 2 bases.

This clonotype was seen a single time. The V and J genes are TRBV19 and TRBJ2-1; 8 bases match TRBD1. The CDR3 is 13 residues long. The J segment lost 2 bases and the V segment lost 11 bases, leaving 5 bases of the junction unmatched. Looked up from germline, CDR1 is LNHDA and CDR2 is SQIVND (reference sequence). The chain's CDR3 is CAVGQGTYNEQFF. DNA of the CDR3: TGTGCCGTAGGACAGGGCACCTACAATGAGCAGTTCTTC.

This clonotype was seen at least ten times. The rearrangement links TRBV12-3 or TRBV12-4 to TRBJ2-3; 7 positions match TRBD2. Trimming cost V 5 bases and J 5 bases; bases outside gene matches: 13. CDR3 length: 16 amino acids. DNA for the CDR3: TGTGCCAGCAGTCCGTTTGTGAGCGGGATAAGAGATACGCAGTATTTT. As protein: CASSPFVSGIRDTQYF.

This clonotype appeared a few times. This rearrangement joins TRBV19 to TRBJ1-3, with D unclear. V lost 7 bases and J lost 0, with 10 bases in between. Looked up from germline, CDR1 is LNHDA and CDR2 is SQIVND (reference sequence). CDR3 length: 14 residues. The CDR3 DNA is TGTGCCAGTACCTCGACTGCCTCTGGAAACACCATATATTTT. Protein product: CASTSTASGNTIYF.

The chain employs TRBV29-1 and TRBJ1-1; possibly TRBD1 for D (5 bases). The V end lost 4 bases, the J end lost 7 bases, and 16 bases lay between the germline ends. The length of the CDR3 is 13 residues. Germline values: CDR1 SQVTM, CDR2 ANQGSEA. CDR3 bases: TGCAGCGTTGGCCTTTCGCAGGGAGGTGAAGCTTTCTTT. Protein: CSVGLSQGGEAFF.

In regard to this clonotype: The junction shows a germline mismatch at one end, possibly a read error. The V call is TRBV3-1, the J call TRBJ2-2; 11 positions agree with TRBD2. The germline V gene encodes CDR1 LGHDT and CDR2 YNNKEL (reference sequence). The CDR3 is 17 amino acids. CDR3 coding DNA: TGTGCCAGCAGCTCGCGACTAGCGGGATTTCACACCCGGGAGCTGTTTTTT. Translation: CASSSRLAGFHTRELFF.

The chain combines TRBV30 with TRBJ1-1; D is undetermined. The V end lost 5 bases, the J end lost 11 bases, and 18 bases lay between the germline ends. In germline, CDR1 is GTSNPN, CDR2 SVGIG (reference sequence). The CDR3 runs 12 residues. CDR3 amino acids: CAWADSLTQAFF. CDR3 DNA sequence: TGTGCCTGGGCCGACTCCCTGACGCAGGCTTTCTTT.

The chain couples TRBV15 to TRBJ1-4; no clear D. Trimming shortened V by 2 bases and J by 7 bases, and 8 bases separated the two germline ends. The CDR3 is 13 residues long. The germline CDR1 and CDR2 sequences are LNHNV and YYDKDF (reference sequence). The CDR3 region is CATSRLSSEKLFF. CDR3 DNA sequence: TGTGCCACCAGCAGACTGTCGAGTGAAAAACTGTTTTTT.

The sample holds many counts of this clonotype. This chain connects TRBV7-8 to TRBJ1-5; D not certain. Germline V gives CDR1 SGHVS, CDR2 FQNEAQ. Trimming shortened V by 5 bases and J by 4 bases, and 12 bases separated the two germline ends. The CDR3 length is 14 residues. The CDR3: CASSPILGNQPQHF. CDR3 coding DNA: TGTGCCAGCAGCCCCATCCTGGGGAATCAGCCCCAGCATTTT.

A word on this clonotype: At one end, the junction sequence differs from germline, possibly due to a read error. The CDR3 sequence: CATGEFGTESTDTQYF. CDR3 sequence (DNA): TGTGCCACCGGTGAGTTTGGGACGGAGAGCACAGATACGCAGTATTTT. The genes are TRBV24-1 and TRBJ2-3; the D gene could be TRBD1 or TRBD2 (5 bases each). Germline V gives CDR1 KGHDR, CDR2 SFDVKD. This CDR3 comprises 16 residues.